This T cell receptor (beta chain) was documented in a study of graft-versus-host responses after intestinal transplantation. In the study overall: Each recipient received anti-thymocyte globulin induction, then tacrolimus and steroids for approximately 3 years.

In regard to this clone: Its specificity is unknown.

Graft specimens yielded both intraepithelial and lamina propria lymphocytes. Broader study findings: There were GvH clones found in recipient marrow, and some of them appeared first in ileum or blood. Individuals who had graft-donor T cell macrochimerism had allografts that showed high graft-versus-host to host-versus-graft clonal ratios.

Clones were read by immunoSEQ multiplex PCR, and TCRdb kept only the in-frame ones, dropping some. The sample has roughly 15,000 clones, about 55% seen once. The source of this sequence is a human patient who received an intestinal transplant, so some T cells may come from the graft donor. The input for sequencing was ileum tissue, taken 524 days after transplant.

The CDR3 DNA follows: TGCGCCAGCAGCTTGGGGAGAGGGGAGGCAGATACGCAGTATTTT. Translated, it gives CASSLGRGEADTQYF. The chain combines TRBV5-1 with TRBJ2-3; D may be TRBD2 (6 bases). CDR3 length: 15 residues. Germline V gene data show CDR1 as SGHRS and CDR2 as YFSETQ. V shed 0 bases and J shed 4 bases, with 12 bases lying between them.